The rows below give T cell receptor beta chains drawn from one sample of a study of cytomegalovirus exposure and HLA in healthy donors. Using immunoSEQ multiplex PCR, the repertoire was profiled, and TCRdb retains in-frame clones only, with some absent. The sample shows some 76,000 clones, approximately 88% of them seen only once. Sample: PBMCs. Every receptor here comes from a woman in her forties or fifties in good health and CMV-seronegative. The CDR3 runs from the conserved cysteine through the conserved F or W. The order of the fields is J gene, clone size, V gene, D gene, CDR3 DNA, CDR3 protein. A D gene is named only where the DNA matches it firmly. The size of a clone is reported for some rows only, either as once, few or many, or as a class for expanded clones.

J gene: TRBJ1-4
clone size: once
V gene: TRBV28
D gene: TRBD1
CDR3 DNA: TGTGCCAGCAGTTCCCCGACAGGGTGGGTTTTT
CDR3 protein: CASSSPTGWVF

J gene: TRBJ1-1
clone size: few
V gene: TRBV6-6
D gene: .
CDR3 DNA: TGTGCCAGCAGTTACTCTGAGAGGGCTGAAGCTTTCTTT
CDR3 protein: CASSYSERAEAFF

J gene: TRBJ2-2
clone size: .
V gene: TRBV30
D gene: .
CDR3 DNA: TGTGCCTGGAGCCCGGAGGTAACCGGGGAGCTGTTTTTT
CDR3 protein: CAWSPEVTGELFF

J gene: TRBJ1-2
clone size: .
V gene: TRBV6-5
D gene: TRBD1
CDR3 DNA: TGTGCCAGCAGTTATGCGACAGGGAACTATGGCTACACCTTC
CDR3 protein: CASSYATGNYGYTF

J gene: TRBJ1-4
clone size: .
V gene: TRBV6-1
D gene: .
CDR3 DNA: TGTGCCAGCCGGAGGGGAGCAACTAATGAAAAACTGTTTTTT
CDR3 protein: CASRRGATNEKLFF

J gene: TRBJ2-7
clone size: .
V gene: TRBV5-1
D gene: .
CDR3 DNA: TGCGCCAGCAGCTTGGGTGGGACATTGGCCGAGCAGTACTTC
CDR3 protein: CASSLGGTLAEQYF

J gene: TRBJ2-7
clone size: .
V gene: TRBV5-1
D gene: TRBD2
CDR3 DNA: TGCGCCAGCAGCTTGGTTGCGGGAGTTGGTGAGCAGTACTTC
CDR3 protein: CASSLVAGVGEQYF

J gene: TRBJ2-3
clone size: .
V gene: TRBV5-4
D gene: TRBD2
CDR3 DNA: TGTGCCAGCAGCTTGGGGCGGGAGCAGCCCACAGATACGCAGTATTTT
CDR3 protein: CASSLGREQPTDTQYF

J gene: TRBJ2-2
clone size: .
V gene: TRBV5-1
D gene: .
CDR3 DNA: TGCGCCAGCAGCGTGTCGGGAGCACCCGGGGAGCTGTTTTTT
CDR3 protein: CASSVSGAPGELFF

J gene: TRBJ1-1
clone size: .
V gene: TRBV28
D gene: .
CDR3 DNA: TGTGCCAGCAGTTCTCACCTGACAGTGGTAAACACTGAAGCTTTCTTT
CDR3 protein: CASSSHLTVVNTEAFF

J gene: TRBJ2-5
clone size: .
V gene: TRBV2
D gene: .
CDR3 DNA: TGTGCCAGCAGTGCGGGATTCGAGACCCAGTACTTC
CDR3 protein: CASSAGFETQYF

J gene: TRBJ1-5
clone size: .
V gene: TRBV30
D gene: TRBD1
CDR3 DNA: TGTGCCTGGGATCCCGGACAGGGGGGCAATCAGCCCCAGCATTTT
CDR3 protein: CAWDPGQGGNQPQHF

J gene: TRBJ2-1
clone size: .
V gene: TRBV10-3
D gene: .
CDR3 DNA: TGTGCCATCAGTGAGTCCGTCAATGAGCAGTTCTTC
CDR3 protein: CAISESVNEQFF

J gene: TRBJ1-1
clone size: once
V gene: TRBV14
D gene: .
CDR3 DNA: TGTGCCAGCAGCCTTCTTGGGGGGGCGGTGAACACTGAAGCTTTCTTT
CDR3 protein: CASSLLGGAVNTEAFF

J gene: TRBJ2-1
clone size: few
V gene: TRBV10-2
D gene: TRBD2
CDR3 DNA: TGCGCCAGCAGTGGGGGGACTAGCTCCAATGAGCAGTTCTTC
CDR3 protein: CASSGGTSSNEQFF

J gene: TRBJ2-1
clone size: .
V gene: TRBV5-1
D gene: .
CDR3 DNA: TGCGCCAGCAGCCGAGGAGCTGCCCAATACAATGAGCAGTTCTTC
CDR3 protein: CASSRGAAQYNEQFF

J gene: TRBJ2-7
clone size: .
V gene: TRBV27
D gene: TRBD2
CDR3 DNA: TGTGCCAGCAGTCCTTGGACTAGCGACCACGAGCAGTACTTC
CDR3 protein: CASSPWTSDHEQYF

J gene: TRBJ2-1
clone size: .
V gene: TRBV4-1
D gene: .
CDR3 DNA: TGCGCCAGCAGTCAACCTACTAGAGTGAACTACAATGAGCAGTTCTTC
CDR3 protein: CASSQPTRVNYNEQFF

J gene: TRBJ2-1
clone size: .
V gene: TRBV12-2
D gene: .
CDR3 DNA: TGTGCAAGTCGCTTAATACTAGCGGACTACAATGAGCAGTTCTTC
CDR3 protein: CASRLILADYNEQFF

J gene: TRBJ1-3
clone size: .
V gene: TRBV6-5
D gene: .
CDR3 DNA: TGTGCCAGCAGTTACCGGGGGGCTGGAAACACCATATATTTT
CDR3 protein: CASSYRGAGNTIYF

J gene: TRBJ2-3
clone size: .
V gene: TRBV7-3
D gene: TRBD2
CDR3 DNA: TGTGCCAGCAGCCATGATCCGGAGGGGCTAGCGGGAGGAACAGATACGCAGTATTTT
CDR3 protein: CASSHDPEGLAGGTDTQYF

J gene: TRBJ2-2
clone size: .
V gene: TRBV5-1
D gene: TRBD2
CDR3 DNA: TGCGCCAGCAGCCCCGTCCCGGGAGGCAACACCGGGGAGCTGTTTTTT
CDR3 protein: CASSPVPGGNTGELFF

J gene: TRBJ2-3
clone size: .
V gene: TRBV27
D gene: .
CDR3 DNA: TGTGCCAGCAAAGGAGTGACAGATACGCAGTATTTT
CDR3 protein: CASKGVTDTQYF

J gene: TRBJ1-3
clone size: .
V gene: TRBV5-6
D gene: .
CDR3 DNA: TGTGCCAGCACACTAAATGGGGGAAACACCATATATTTT
CDR3 protein: CASTLNGGNTIYF